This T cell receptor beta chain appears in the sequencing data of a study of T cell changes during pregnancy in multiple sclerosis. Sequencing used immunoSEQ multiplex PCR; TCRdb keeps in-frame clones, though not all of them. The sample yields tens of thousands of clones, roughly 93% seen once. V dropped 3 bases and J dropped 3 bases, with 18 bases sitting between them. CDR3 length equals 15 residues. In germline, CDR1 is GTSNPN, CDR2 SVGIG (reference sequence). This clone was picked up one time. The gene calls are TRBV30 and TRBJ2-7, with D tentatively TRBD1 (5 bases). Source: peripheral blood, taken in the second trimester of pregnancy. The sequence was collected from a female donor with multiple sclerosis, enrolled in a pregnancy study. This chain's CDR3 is CAWSAGSQGYYEQYF. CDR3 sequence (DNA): TGTGCCTGGAGCGCCGGTTCGCAGGGTTACTACGAGCAGTACTTC.